These 29 T cell receptor beta chains came from one sample sequenced in a study of blood T cell repertoires in COVID-19 (dated by TCRdb to about 2020). Libraries were made using the immunoSEQ multiplex PCR assay. As stored in TCRdb, this immuneACCESS dataset retains in-frame rearrangements with V and J assigned. A fraction of the clones does not appear; measured against another copy, unresolved V genes explain less than half of the discrepancy, and the remainder lacks a known reason. This sample has fewer than 350,000 clones in its table, and roughly 85% of those were observed once. Just over 7% of the sample belongs to the ten largest clones. The sequenced sample consisted of peripheral blood. Source of these receptors: a human donor in a cohort sampled during active COVID-19.

J is TRBJ2-1 and V is TRBV6-5; possibly TRBD2 for D (5 bases). The germline V gene encodes CDR1 MNHEY and CDR2 SVGAGI. Deletions cut 4 bases from V and 9 bases from J, with 16 bases between. This CDR3 has 14 amino acids. The CDR3 here is CASSFISGGGEQFF. The CDR3 bases are TGTGCCAGCAGTTTTATCTCAGGCGGAGGTGAGCAGTTCTTC.

The rearrangement links TRBV9 to TRBJ1-3; no definite D call. The germline gives CDR1 SGDLS, CDR2 YYNGEE. The CDR3 is 14 amino acids. Trimming stripped 0 bases from V and 6 bases from J, with 10 bases between. CDR3 region: CASSVATRENTIYF. The CDR3 DNA reads as TGTGCCAGCAGCGTAGCTACGAGGGAAAACACCATATATTTT.

This rearrangement joins TRBV10-2 to TRBJ2-5; TRBD1 might be the D (6 bases). Germline V gives CDR1 WSHSY, CDR2 SAAADI. V gave up 8 bases and J gave up 3 bases, with 13 bases separating them. This CDR3 has 13 amino acids. In DNA form, the CDR3 reads TGCGCCAGCTCGGGACACTTAAAAGAGACCCAGTACTTC. This sequence encodes CASSGHLKETQYF.

The genes are TRBV3-1 (or the pseudogene TRBV3-2) and TRBJ1-1; D remains ambiguous. This CDR3 is built from 15 residues. CDR1 and CDR2 from the germline V gene are LGHDT and YNNKEL (reference sequence). Trimming shortened V by 4 bases and J by 3 bases, and 15 bases separated the two germline ends. CDR3 DNA: TGTGCCAGCAGCCGGGAGGATCTATCGTACACTGAAGCTTTCTTT. Translation gives CASSREDLSYTEAFF.

The chain links TRBV6-5 to TRBJ2-1; D perhaps matches TRBD2 (5 bases). The CDR3 consists of 15 residues. Germline V gene lookup returns CDR1 MNHEY and CDR2 SVGAGI. V lost 7 bases to trimming and J lost 3 bases, with 16 bases between them. CDR3 in DNA: TGTGCCAGCACATGGGCTTTCCGGGGCTACAATGAGCAGTTCTTC. This codes for CASTWAFRGYNEQFF.

The chain is built from TRBV5-6 and TRBJ1-1; D may be TRBD1 (6 bases). Germline lookup yields CDR1 SGHDT and CDR2 YYEEEE. Trimming removed 3 bases from V and 10 bases from J, with 10 bases in between. This CDR3 contains 11 residues. Written as DNA, the CDR3 is TGTGCCAGCAGCTCACAGGGTATAGCTTTCTTT. Translation gives CASSSQGIAFF.

The chain carries TRBV5-1 and TRBJ2-3; TRBD2 aligns across 10 bases. Losses at the gene ends were 5 bases for V and 5 bases for J; bases not matched to a gene: 11. Germline V lookup: CDR1 SGHRS, CDR2 YFSETQ. The CDR3 loop spans 16 amino acids. CDR3 DNA sequence: TGCGCCAGCAGACCAACTAGCGGGGTCGGGCGAGATACGCAGTATTTT. Its translation: CASRPTSGVGRDTQYF.

The chain is built from TRBV6-5 and TRBJ2-5, with a possible D match to TRBD2 (6 bases). The V gene lost 8 bases and the J gene lost 5 bases, with 18 bases spanning the gap. The CDR3 runs to 14 residues. Per the germline V gene, CDR1 is MNHEY and CDR2 is SVGAGI. Here the CDR3 DNA reads TGTGCCAGCCGGCGGCGGGGCCCCCGGGAGACCCAGTACTTC. It translates to CASRRRGPRETQYF.

The chain couples TRBV12-3 or TRBV12-4 to TRBJ1-2; maybe TRBD1 (6 bases). Trimming stripped 7 bases from V and 7 bases from J, with 13 bases between. The CDR3 extends over 12 amino acids. The DNA of the CDR3 is TGTGCCAGCACCCTGGGGGCCGGTGGCTACACCTTC. Its translation: CASTLGAGGYTF.

The chain carries TRBV6-6 and TRBJ1-5; D is undetermined. The CDR3 sequence is 13 residues long. The germline V and J ends were trimmed by 8 bases and 3 bases, with 11 bases remaining between them. Per germline, CDR1 MNHNY and CDR2 SVGAGI (reference sequence). CDR3 DNA: TGTGCCAGCCATCAGTTTTACAATCAGCCCCAGCATTTT. Encoded protein: CASHQFYNQPQHF.

The chain joins TRBV18 to TRBJ2-2, with TRBD2 matching 7 bases. The germline V gene encodes CDR1 KGHSH and CDR2 LQKENI. Trimming at V came to 5 bases and at J to 2 bases, leaving 8 bases not matched to a gene. The CDR3 runs to 16 residues. The chain's CDR3 is CASSTKAGSNTGELFF. As DNA, the CDR3 is TGTGCCAGCTCAACTAAAGCGGGGAGCAACACCGGGGAGCTGTTTTTT.

J is TRBJ2-1 and V is TRBV5-1; D possibly corresponds to TRBD2 (5 bases). V was clipped by 4 bases and J by 10 bases, with 21 bases between them. This CDR3 comprises 15 residues. CDR1 is SGHRS, CDR2 YFSETQ, per germline. This chain's CDR3 is CASSPAPPTRGEQFF. CDR3 in DNA: TGCGCCAGCAGCCCGGCCCCGCCTACTAGAGGGGAGCAGTTCTTC.

For the CDR3, the DNA is TGTGCCAGCTCACCACCAGGGGCGTTTGGAAACACCATATATTTT. As protein: CASSPPGAFGNTIYF. J is TRBJ1-3 and V is TRBV18; D might be TRBD1 (5 bases). CDR3 length: 15 amino acids. Germline assignment: CDR1 KGHSH and CDR2 LQKENI. Trimming removed 0 bases from V and 3 bases from J, with 9 bases in between.

J is TRBJ2-3 and V is TRBV6-4; D remains unclear. The CDR3 covers 12 residues. The V and J ends lost 4 bases and 5 bases respectively, with 7 bases between them. Germline lookup yields CDR1 MRHNA and CDR2 SNTAGT. The CDR3 sequence is CASSGRGDTQYF. The CDR3 DNA reads as TGTGCCAGCAGTGGTCGCGGAGATACGCAGTATTTT.

The chain couples TRBV29-1 to TRBJ1-2, with D maybe TRBD1 (6 bases). The CDR3 spans 14 residues. Trimming stripped 5 bases from V and 4 bases from J, with 17 bases between. Germline V gene data show CDR1 as SQVTM and CDR2 as ANQGSEA. CDR3 nucleotides: TGCAGCGTTCCCCCCCTGGGGGCGGCCTATGGCTACACCTTC. Its protein is CSVPPLGAAYGYTF.

The chain combines TRBV7-8 with TRBJ1-2, with unresolved D. The CDR3 runs to 14 residues. Germline values: CDR1 SGHVS, CDR2 FQNEAQ. V was cut by 5 bases and J by 2 bases, with 12 bases left in between. The CDR3 loop reads CASSQSGRNYGYTF. The CDR3 DNA sequence: TGTGCCAGCAGCCAGTCTGGGAGGAACTATGGCTACACCTTC.

The chain uses TRBV7-9 and TRBJ2-1, with 8 positions matching TRBD1. CDR1 and CDR2 from the germline V gene are SEHNR and FQNEAQ (reference sequence). Trimming at V came to 1 base and at J to 5 bases, leaving 4 bases not matched to a gene. This CDR3 has 15 residues. The CDR3 bases are TGTGCCAGCAGCTTAGTAAACAGGGGGAACAATGAGCAGTTCTTC. As protein: CASSLVNRGNNEQFF.

This chain uses TRBV11-2 with TRBJ2-1; TRBD2 agrees at 9 bases. Germline V gives CDR1 SGHAT, CDR2 FQNNGV. The V and J ends lost 5 bases and 3 bases, in that order; junction bases with no gene match: 11. CDR3 length: 17 residues. The CDR3 DNA sequence: TGTGCCAGCAGCCGCACTCCTAGGACTAGCGTCTACAATGAGCAGTTCTTC. It is translated as CASSRTPRTSVYNEQFF. Full variable domain (rest looked up from reference TRBV11-2 and TRBJ2-1): EAGVAQSPRYKIIEKRQSVAFWCNPISGHATLYWYQQILGQGPKLLIQFQNNGVVDDSQLPKDRFSAERLKGVDSTLKIQPAKLEDSAVYLCASSRTPRTSVYNEQFFGPGTRLTVL.

This sequence joins TRBV9 and TRBJ2-7, with TRBD1 identical over 8 bases. Germline CDR1 reads SGDLS; CDR2 reads YYNGEE. V was clipped by 4 bases and J by 4 bases; unmatched bases: 4. CDR3 length: 13 residues. The CDR3 here is CASSFGQGYEQYF. The CDR3 DNA follows: TGTGCCAGCAGCTTTGGACAGGGTTACGAGCAGTACTTC.

This clone turned up a few times. This sequence joins TRBV6-5 and TRBJ2-2; D possibly corresponds to TRBD1 (6 bases). This CDR3 contains 14 residues. V shed 6 bases and J shed 9 bases, with 17 bases lying between them. Germline assignment: CDR1 MNHEY and CDR2 SVGAGI. CDR3 DNA: TGTGCCAGCAGCCCACAGGGTAGGGAACGGGAGCTGTTTTTT. It is translated as CASSPQGRERELFF.

The CDR3, as DNA: TGTGCCAGCAGTTACGCGGGACTAGGGGGCACCGGGGAGCTGTTTTTT. As protein: CASSYAGLGGTGELFF. The chain recombines TRBV6-5 with TRBJ2-2, with 8 bases matching TRBD2. V lost 2 bases, J lost 4 bases, and 6 bases stayed unmatched. Germline CDR1 MNHEY, CDR2 SVGAGI. This CDR3 region has 16 residues.

The genes are TRBV6-5 and TRBJ2-4; D may be TRBD1 (5 bases). This CDR3 contains 15 residues. V lost 2 bases to trimming and J lost 0 bases, with 8 bases between them. Germline assignment: CDR1 MNHEY and CDR2 SVGAGI. CDR3 protein: CASSYRGTAKNIQYF. The CDR3 bases are TGTGCCAGCAGTTACAGGGGCACAGCCAAAAACATTCAGTACTTC.

The CDR3 region is CASSYSWDRERYTF. The CDR3 DNA reads TGTGCCAGCAGTTACTCGTGGGACAGGGAACGCTACACCTTC. V usage is TRBV6-5 and J usage is TRBJ1-2, with 9 nucleotides matching TRBD1. CDR1 and CDR2 (germline): MNHEY, SVGAGI. This CDR3 region has 14 residues. J was trimmed by 9 bases and V by 0 bases; bases with no gene match: 5.

The V and J genes are TRBV5-8 and TRBJ2-7; D uncertain. V lost 2 bases to trimming and J lost 3 bases, with 9 bases between them. CDR1 and CDR2 (germline): SGHTS, YDEGEE. This CDR3 is built from 13 residues. DNA of the CDR3: TGTGCCAGCAGCTTACAGCATGGCTACGAGCAGTACTTC. Amino acid sequence: CASSLQHGYEQYF.

This CDR3 is CASSPSGTGDEQYF. The CDR3 bases are TGTGCCAGCTCACCGTCCGGGACGGGGGACGAGCAGTACTTC. This rearrangement joins TRBV18 to TRBJ2-7, with D maybe TRBD2 (6 bases). Trimming took off 3 bases at V and 5 bases at J, with 14 bases between the two ends. In germline, CDR1 is KGHSH, CDR2 LQKENI. CDR3 size: 14 residues.

The chain links TRBV18 to TRBJ1-1; D gene uncertain. The CDR3 is made up of 13 amino acids. CDR1 is KGHSH, CDR2 LQKENI, per germline. Trimming stripped 6 bases from V and 5 bases from J, with 13 bases between. In nucleotides, the CDR3 is TGTGCCAGCTCGGCGGATGCGGGGACTGAAGCTTTCTTT. Its translation is CASSADAGTEAFF.

The chain is built from TRBV20-1 and TRBJ2-7; D ambiguous. V dropped 3 bases and J dropped 3 bases, with 6 bases sitting between them. The CDR3 extends over 11 amino acids. Germline V gene sequence: CDR1 DFQATT, CDR2 SNEGSKA (reference sequence). This chain's CDR3 is CSARLNYEQYF. CDR3 DNA sequence: TGCAGTGCTAGGTTAAACTACGAGCAGTACTTC.

This chain joins TRBV6-5 and TRBJ1-2; 7 bases map to TRBD1. The CDR3 consists of 16 residues. Germline CDR1 MNHEY, CDR2 SVGAGI. V was clipped by 0 bases and J by 2 bases; unmatched bases: 6. Written as DNA, the CDR3 is TGTGCCAGCAGTTACTCCGGACAGGACGGAAACTATGGCTACACCTTC. Its protein is CASSYSGQDGNYGYTF.

In its sample, this clone was seen once. This chain joins TRBV7-9 and TRBJ2-7, with TRBD1 matching over 7 bases. The CDR3 contains 14 residues. Germline V gene sequence: CDR1 SEHNR, CDR2 FQNEAQ (reference sequence). V lost 5 bases and J lost 3; bases outside the gene matches: 7. CDR3 region: CASSRRQGLYEQYF. In DNA form, the CDR3 reads TGTGCCAGCAGCAGAAGACAGGGTCTCTACGAGCAGTACTTC.